This T cell receptor beta chain emerged from a study of regulatory T cells in long-lasting Graves disease. HTBI primers from iRepertoire and Arm-PCR of CDR3 regions yielded the TCR beta libraries. In TCRdb, the multiplex PCR reads were re-called with MiXCR into one record per CDR3 protein. Of under 500,000 distinct CDR3 sequences listed, roughly 15% were seen once; the top ten hold roughly a tenth. The CDR3 has 15 amino acids. The junction had 1 base not matched to a gene; V was cut back by 1 base and J by 2 bases. In germline, CDR1 is LGHNA, CDR2 YNFKEQ. As for time point: newly diagnosed GD, antithyroid drugs for less than 3 months. PBMC RNA served as the TCR library source. Those enrolled as patients came out of an endocrinology department in Xi'an, China. These sequences were also reported in another study, on T cells in Graves' hyperthyroidism and ophthalmopathy. That source notes: Diagnosis rested on symptoms, serum thyroxine and TRAb, thyroid ultrasound, and orbital computed tomography.

This TCR derives from a woman under 40 with Graves disease. The chain couples TRBV4-2 to TRBJ2-1; TRBD2 aligns across 8 bases. The sequencing here drew on peripheral blood mononuclear cells (PBMCs), taken at new diagnosis, from a patient treated with antithyroid drugs. The CDR3 sequence: CASSQAGGAYNEQFF. The CDR3 DNA is TGTGCCAGCAGCCAAGCGGGAGGGGCCTACAATGAGCAGTTCTTC.